The 20 T cell receptor beta chains presented below share a single source sample, sequenced in a study of blood T cell repertoires in COVID-19. Only in-frame clones appear in the TCRdb table, and some are missing; sequencing was by immunoSEQ multiplex PCR. Counted here are 250,000 to 300,000 clones, 70% to 90% occurring once; the ten biggest clones make up around 5.5%. Source material: peripheral blood. These receptors were obtained from a man aged 50 or older with active or convalescent COVID-19.

The J gene is TRBJ2-6, the V gene TRBV18; 12 bases map to TRBD1. V shed 0 bases, J shed 4 bases, and the junction held 7 bases outside the gene matches. Germline CDR1 KGHSH, CDR2 LQKENI. CDR3 length: 19 amino acids. The CDR3 loop is CASSPPWDRGLGGANVLTF. The CDR3 DNA reads TGTGCCAGCTCACCACCCTGGGACAGGGGGCTAGGCGGGGCCAACGTCCTGACTTTC.

This clone showed up just a few times. The chain recombines TRBV5-6 with TRBJ1-4, with 9 bases identical to TRBD1. CDR1 and CDR2 (germline): SGHDT, YYEEEE. The trim removed 3 bases at V and 8 bases at J, leaving 8 bases unmatched. The CDR3 is made up of 15 amino acids. CDR3 nucleotide sequence: TGTGCCAGCAGCTCTGGGACAGGGCGGGGCGAAAAACTGTTTTTT. It encodes CASSSGTGRGEKLFF.

The V and J genes are TRBV6-5 and TRBJ1-3; unclear D gene. The V end was cut by 5 bases, the J end by 3 bases, with 14 bases between. Germline V gives CDR1 MNHEY, CDR2 SVGAGI. The CDR3 runs 15 residues. CDR3 residues: CASSPSGLLGNTIYF. In nucleotides, the CDR3 is TGTGCCAGCAGTCCTAGTGGTCTCCTTGGAAACACCATATATTTT.

This sequence joins TRBV18 and TRBJ1-1, with D hard to call. The V end lost 4 bases, the J end lost 1 base, and 7 bases lay between the germline ends. The CDR3 is made up of 13 amino acids. The germline V gene has CDR1 KGHSH and CDR2 LQKENI. CDR3: CASSQIGNTEAFF. DNA of the CDR3: TGTGCCAGCTCACAGATCGGGAACACTGAAGCTTTCTTT.

V is TRBV27 and J is TRBJ1-6; possibly TRBD1 for D (5 bases). The CDR3 runs to 13 residues. Germline CDR1 and CDR2: MNHEY and SMNVEV (reference sequence). Deletions cut 4 bases from V and 7 bases from J, with 8 bases between. This CDR3 reads CASSSGRNSPLHF. CDR3 nucleotides: TGTGCCAGCAGTTCAGGGAGGAATTCACCCCTCCACTTT.

The chain links TRBV7-6 to TRBJ1-4; tentative D call: TRBD1 (5 bases). V was clipped by 2 bases and J by 5 bases, with 12 bases between them. CDR1 SGHVS and CDR2 FNYEAQ come from the germline V gene. The CDR3 covers 15 residues. CDR3 residues: CASSLLGEVNEKLFF. Here the CDR3 DNA reads TGTGCCAGCAGCTTACTGGGGGAGGTGAATGAAAAACTGTTTTTT.

CDR3 bases: TGTGCCAGCACCCCGGACCGCGGGGTCACTGAAGCTTTCTTT. Translated: CASTPDRGVTEAFF. The chain is built from TRBV6-5 and TRBJ1-1, with unresolved D. This CDR3 has 14 residues. Germline CDR1 and CDR2: MNHEY and SVGAGI. The V end was cut by 7 bases, the J end by 4 bases, with 16 bases between.

The V gene is TRBV27, the J gene TRBJ2-1, with TRBD2 identical over 11 bases. The junction had 2 bases not matched to a gene; V was cut back by 5 bases and J by 2 bases. This CDR3 is built from 15 residues. Germline assignment: CDR1 MNHEY and CDR2 SMNVEV (reference sequence). The CDR3 spells CASSDSGRAYNEQFF. CDR3 bases: TGTGCCAGCAGTGATAGCGGGAGGGCCTACAATGAGCAGTTCTTC.

The chain joins TRBV29-1 to TRBJ2-1; 12 bases agree with TRBD2. Germline CDR1 and CDR2: SQVTM and ANQGSEA. After removal of 5 bases from V and 3 bases from J, the junction contained 11 bases not matched to a gene. This CDR3 spans 17 amino acids. CDR3 DNA sequence: TGCAGCGTTTATATACCGACTAGCGGGAGAGACTACAATGAGCAGTTCTTC. Translating gives CSVYIPTSGRDYNEQFF.

This clone appeared once. The chain links TRBV30 to TRBJ1-6; 7 bases agree with TRBD1. This CDR3 comprises 13 residues. CDR1 GTSNPN and CDR2 SVGIG come from the germline V gene (reference sequence). With V trimmed by 2 bases and J by 12 bases, 7 bases remained unmatched. CDR3 DNA sequence: TGTGCCTGGAGTTCCAATCGACAGGGACCCCTCCACTTT. Its protein is CAWSSNRQGPLHF.

This clone was seen just once. V and J are TRBV5-1 and TRBJ1-1; no firm D call. Per germline, CDR1 SGHRS and CDR2 YFSETQ. CDR3 length: 13 residues. Deletions cut 3 bases from V and 4 bases from J, with 10 bases between. CDR3 DNA sequence: TGCGCCAGCAGCTCGGAGGGCGCCACTGAAGCTTTCTTT. Translation gives CASSSEGATEAFF. Full variable domain (missing parts from reference TRBV5-1 and TRBJ1-1): KAGVTQTPRYLIKTRGQQVTLSCSPISGHRSVSWYQQTPGQGLQFLFEYFSETQRNKGNFPGRFSGRQFSNSRSEMNVSTLELGDSALYLCASSSEGATEAFFGQGTRLTVV.

The genes are TRBV18 and TRBJ2-7; 8 positions match TRBD1. The germline V gene has CDR1 KGHSH and CDR2 LQKENI. Trimming took 3 bases from V and 2 from J; bases not matched to a gene: 3. This CDR3 is 14 amino acids long. For the CDR3, the DNA is TGTGCCAGCTCACCGACGACAGGGGCCTACGAGCAGTACTTC. Translation: CASSPTTGAYEQYF.

This chain uses TRBV7-8 with TRBJ2-7, with 8 bases fitting TRBD1. This CDR3 has 15 amino acids. The V gene end was trimmed by 5 bases and the J gene end by 5 bases; junction bases not matched to a gene: 11. CDR1 SGHVS and CDR2 FQNEAQ come from the germline V gene. In nucleotides, the CDR3 is TGTGCCAGCAGCGGAAATGACAGGGGAGTCAACGAGCAGTACTTC. Translation: CASSGNDRGVNEQYF. Filled out from reference TRBV7-8 and TRBJ2-7, the complete variable domain reads GAGVSQSPRYKVAKRGQDVALRCDPISGHVSLFWYQQALGQGPEFLTYFQNEAQLDKSGLPSDRFFAERPEGSVSTLKIQRTQQEDSAVYLCASSGNDRGVNEQYFGPGTRLTVT.

The chain links TRBV11-2 to TRBJ2-1; 8 positions match TRBD2. After removal of 6 bases from V and 0 bases from J, the junction contained 10 bases not matched to a gene. The CDR3 spans 17 residues. The germline V gene encodes CDR1 SGHAT and CDR2 FQNNGV. The CDR3 DNA reads as TGTGCCAGCAGTTTCTTTGCGGGAGGTAGCTCCTACAATGAGCAGTTCTTC. It is translated as CASSFFAGGSSYNEQFF.

As regards this clone: At one end the junction does not follow the germline gene, possibly because of a read error. J is TRBJ1-1 and V is TRBV15; 8 bases fit TRBD1. CDR1 and CDR2 from the germline V gene are LNHNV and YYDKDF (reference sequence). This CDR3 region has 17 residues. For the CDR3, the DNA is TGTGCCACCAGCGGAGACAGGGGCCCCCGAGTGAACACTGAAGCTTTCTTT. This encodes CATSGDRGPRVNTEAFF.

This chain uses TRBV12-3 or TRBV12-4 with TRBJ2-7, with 9 bases lining up with TRBD2. After removal of 4 bases from V and 4 bases from J, the junction contained 2 bases not matched to a gene. The CDR3 is 13 residues long. CDR3 protein: CASSWAGGYEQYF. The CDR3 region has the DNA TGTGCCAGCAGTTGGGCGGGAGGGTACGAGCAGTACTTC.

The chain links TRBV19 to TRBJ2-7, with TRBD2 matching 13 bases. The germline V gene encodes CDR1 LNHDA and CDR2 SQIVND (reference sequence). Germline trimming cut 6 bases from V and 3 bases from J; bases unmatched to any gene: 5. This CDR3 contains 15 residues. CDR3 loop: CASRPGTSGNYEQYF. The CDR3 nucleotides are TGTGCCAGTAGACCCGGGACTAGCGGGAACTACGAGCAGTACTTC.

V and J are TRBV5-4 and TRBJ2-5; weak D call: TRBD2 (6 bases). The V gene lost 0 bases and the J gene lost 2 bases, with 14 bases spanning the gap. Germline CDR1 SGHNT, CDR2 YYREEE (reference sequence). The CDR3 runs to 16 residues. The CDR3 region is CASSLGLGSGQETQYF. DNA for the CDR3: TGTGCCAGCAGCTTGGGTTTGGGTAGCGGACAAGAGACCCAGTACTTC.

This clone has just one count. The chain links TRBV6-5 to TRBJ1-2, with TRBD1 identical over 8 bases. In germline, CDR1 is MNHEY, CDR2 SVGAGI. The CDR3 sequence is 14 residues long. V trimming: 8 bases; J trimming: 2 bases; junction bases outside the gene matches: 7. The CDR3 DNA is TGTGCCAGCGGCAGGGGGCAATTAAACTATGGCTACACCTTC. Protein product: CASGRGQLNYGYTF.

The rearrangement joins TRBV27 to TRBJ1-2, with a possible D match to TRBD1 (5 bases). With 3 bases removed from V and 8 bases from J, the gap between germline ends came to 16 bases. The germline V gene encodes CDR1 MNHEY and CDR2 SMNVEV (reference sequence). The CDR3 spans 14 residues. CDR3 nucleotide sequence: TGTGCCAGCAGTTTGTCCCCGTCAGGGAAGGGCTACACCTTC. It yields the protein CASSLSPSGKGYTF.